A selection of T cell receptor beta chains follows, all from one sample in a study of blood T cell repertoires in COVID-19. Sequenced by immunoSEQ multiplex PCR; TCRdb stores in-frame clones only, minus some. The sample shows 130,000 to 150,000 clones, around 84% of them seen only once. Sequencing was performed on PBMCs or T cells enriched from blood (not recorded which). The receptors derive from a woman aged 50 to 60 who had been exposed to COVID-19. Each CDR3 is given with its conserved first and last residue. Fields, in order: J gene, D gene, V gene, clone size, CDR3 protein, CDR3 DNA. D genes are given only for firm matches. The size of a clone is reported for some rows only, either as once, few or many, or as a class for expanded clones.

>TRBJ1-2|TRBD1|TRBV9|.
CASSGGGHYGYTF
TGTGCCAGCAGCGGAGGGGGCCACTATGGCTACACCTTC
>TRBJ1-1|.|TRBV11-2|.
CASSSINRVGTEAFF
TGTGCCAGCAGCTCGATCAACAGGGTCGGCACTGAAGCTTTCTTT
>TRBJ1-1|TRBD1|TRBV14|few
CASSQDPGTVFMKGEAFF
TGTGCCAGCAGCCAAGATCCCGGGACAGTCTTTATGAAGGGTGAAGCTTTCTTT
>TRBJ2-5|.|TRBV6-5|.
CAMLSLLVYF
TGTGCCATGTTGAGTCTGTTGGTGTACTTC
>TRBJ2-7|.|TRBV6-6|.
CASGQDRVYEQYF
TGTGCCAGCGGGCAGGATAGAGTCTACGAGCAGTACTTC
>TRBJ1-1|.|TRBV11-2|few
CASSWGLNYAFF
TGTGCCAGCAGCTGGGGACTTAATTATGCTTTCTTT
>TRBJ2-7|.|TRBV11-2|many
CASSLAGTPYF
TGTGCCAGCAGCTTGGCGGGGACTCCTTACTTC
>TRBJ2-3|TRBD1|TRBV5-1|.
CASSSAGQGLTDTQYF
TGCGCCAGCAGCTCGGCGGGACAGGGCTTAACAGATACGCAGTATTTT
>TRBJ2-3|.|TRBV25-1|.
CASSRDNTDTQYF
TGTGCCAGCAGCCGGGACAACACAGATACGCAGTATTTT
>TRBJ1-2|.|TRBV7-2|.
CASSLDPGRGGYTF
TGTGCCAGCAGCTTAGACCCAGGGCGGGGTGGCTACACCTTC
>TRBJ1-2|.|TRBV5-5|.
CASSTAEGPYGYTF
TGTGCCAGCAGCACCGCGGAGGGGCCGTATGGCTACACCTTC